This passage covers 32 T cell receptor beta chains from one sample sequenced in a study of yellow fever vaccine responses in identical twins. One entry per CDR3 protein, called by TCRdb with MiXCR from the RT-PCR reads. This sample carries over 15,000 distinct CDR3 sequences, 60% to 70% of them seen once, and the ten largest clones take about 8%. The source was T cells from blood (PBMCs), unsorted or a sorted subset (not recorded which), collected before or after yellow fever vaccination (not recorded which). The receptors derive from a young woman who received the yellow fever vaccine.

V and J are TRBV11-1 and TRBJ2-5; D is perhaps TRBD2 (5 bases). The CDR3 has 14 residues. V gave up 5 bases and J gave up 5 bases, with 15 bases separating them. The germline V gene encodes CDR1 SGHAT and CDR2 FQDESV (reference sequence). For the CDR3, the DNA is TGTGCCAGCAGCCTCGGACTCGTAGCGGAGACCCAGTACTTC. This sequence encodes CASSLGLVAETQYF.

The chain has TRBV13 and TRBJ2-3; 7 positions match TRBD1. The CDR3 has 14 residues. Germline CDR1 is PRHDT and CDR2 is FYEKMQ (reference sequence). J was trimmed by 2 bases and V by 7 bases; bases with no gene match: 6. The CDR3 DNA reads as TGTGCCAGCAAGGGGACAGACTTCACAGATACGCAGTATTTT. This encodes CASKGTDFTDTQYF.

V is TRBV20-1 and J is TRBJ2-4; D unresolved. The length of the CDR3 is 10 residues. Germline values: CDR1 DFQATT, CDR2 SNEGSKA (reference sequence). Trimming took off 4 bases at V and 8 bases at J, with 6 bases between the two ends. The CDR3 reads CSATKDIQYF. CDR3 bases: TGCAGTGCTACCAAGGACATTCAGTACTTC.

The genes are TRBV7-6 and TRBJ2-1, with 10 bases that match TRBD1. This CDR3 is built from 15 residues. CDR1 and CDR2 from the germline V gene are SGHVS and FNYEAQ. The J segment lost 11 bases and the V segment lost 1 base, leaving 8 bases of the junction unmatched. The CDR3 DNA reads TGTGCCAGCAGCTTAGGTGGGACAGGGGCCTTACAGCAGTTCTTC. Amino acids: CASSLGGTGALQQFF. Based on the CDR3 plus reference TRBV7-6 and TRBJ2-1, the full variable domain is GAGVSQSPRYKVTKRGQDVALRCDPISGHVSLYWYRQALGQGPEFLTYFNYEAQQDKSGLPNDRFSAERPEGSISTLTIQRTEQRDSAMYRCASSLGGTGALQQFFGPGTRLTVL.

The rearrangement links TRBV6-2 or TRBV6-3 to TRBJ2-3; 7 bases fit TRBD2. The CDR3 has 15 amino acids. The V and J ends lost 6 bases and 2 bases, in that order; junction bases with no gene match: 8. In germline, CDR1 is MNHEY, CDR2 SVGEGT. The DNA of the CDR3 is TGTGCCAGCAGCGTTGGGACTACTGACACAGATACGCAGTATTTT. It yields the protein CASSVGTTDTDTQYF.

This clonotype has more than one count but fewer than ten. This chain links TRBV11-1 with TRBJ1-2; D uncertain. The CDR3 covers 15 residues. Germline V gene lookup returns CDR1 SGHAT and CDR2 FQDESV (reference sequence). Trimming took off 4 bases at V and 2 bases at J, with 14 bases between the two ends. CDR3 bases: TGTGCCAGCAGCTCCACGAATCAGGAAAACTATGGCTACACCTTC. Amino acids: CASSSTNQENYGYTF.

V usage is TRBV29-1 and J usage is TRBJ1-1; D call uncertain. V lost 2 bases to trimming and J lost 5 bases, with 9 bases between them. CDR3 size: 12 residues. Germline V gene lookup returns CDR1 SQVTM and CDR2 ANQGSEA. The CDR3 here is CSVETLGTEAFF. In DNA, the CDR3 is TGCAGCGTTGAAACGCTGGGAACTGAAGCTTTCTTT.

The chain employs TRBV13 and TRBJ1-6; D gene ambiguous. Trimming took 1 base from V and 7 from J, leaving 8 bases between them. Germline CDR1 reads PRHDT; CDR2 reads FYEKMQ (reference sequence). The CDR3 is 14 amino acids. The CDR3 DNA is TGTGCCAGCAGCTTAGAGGCACCGAATTCACCCCTCCACTTT. This sequence encodes CASSLEAPNSPLHF.

This chain connects TRBV19 to TRBJ1-2; D gene unclear. With 3 bases removed from V and 6 bases from J, the gap between germline ends came to 8 bases. This CDR3 has 12 residues. Germline V lookup: CDR1 LNHDA, CDR2 SQIVND (reference sequence). CDR3 sequence: CASSIRRHGYTF. The DNA of the CDR3 is TGTGCCAGTAGTATCCGTCGGCATGGCTACACCTTC.

This clonotype showed up just a few times. V gene TRBV5-1 combines with J gene TRBJ1-4; 8 positions match TRBD1. Germline V gives CDR1 SGHRS, CDR2 YFSETQ. V lost 0 bases to trimming and J lost 7 bases; unmatched junction nucleotides: 5. The CDR3 sequence is 15 residues long. The CDR3: CASSLAQGAIEKLFF. Here the CDR3 DNA reads TGCGCCAGCAGCTTGGCCCAGGGGGCCATTGAAAAACTGTTTTTT.

Comment on this clonotype: Relative to the germline gene, one junction end is altered; a read error may explain this. V gene TRBV28 combines with J gene TRBJ1-3; D not resolved. Germline V gives CDR1 MDHEN, CDR2 SYDVKM. This CDR3 is 14 amino acids long. The CDR3 DNA is TGTGCTAGCAGTTTAGGGCACTCTGGAAACACCATATATTTT. Protein sequence: CASSLGHSGNTIYF.

The genes are TRBV18 and TRBJ1-2; no firm D call. Germline V gives CDR1 KGHSH, CDR2 LQKENI. Trimming took 1 base from V and 5 from J, leaving 11 bases between them. The CDR3 runs 14 residues. CDR3 sequence: CASSPREPPYGYTF. In DNA, the CDR3 is TGTGCCAGCTCACCACGTGAACCGCCTTATGGCTACACCTTC.

V is TRBV6-1 and J is TRBJ2-7; D call uncertain. The V end was cut by 9 bases, the J end by 3 bases, with 15 bases between. The CDR3 consists of 13 residues. Germline loops: CDR1 MNHNS, CDR2 SASEGT. CDR3 in amino acids: CASRVSLYYEQYV. CDR3 in DNA: TGTGCCAGTAGGGTGTCCCTCTACTACGAGCAGTACGTC.

The chain combines TRBV29-1 with TRBJ2-3; 8 nucleotides agree with TRBD1. This CDR3 comprises 15 residues. Germline V gene sequence: CDR1 SQVTM, CDR2 ANQGSEA. V shed 5 bases, J shed 6 bases, and the junction held 13 bases outside the gene matches. In DNA, the CDR3 is TGCAGCGTTTCTACAGGGGGTCCCAAGCGCGATACGCAGTATTTT. Translating gives CSVSTGGPKRDTQYF.

In this sample, this clonotype turned up a few times. This chain joins TRBV11-1 and TRBJ2-7, with D possibly TRBD1 on 5 matching bases. This CDR3 has 14 amino acids. CDR1 and CDR2 from the germline V gene are SGHAT and FQDESV (reference sequence). V was clipped by 0 bases and J by 4 bases, with 10 bases between them. The CDR3 DNA is TGTGCCAGCAGCTTAGCACAGGTTACTTACGAGCAGTACTTC. It yields the protein CASSLAQVTYEQYF.

V and J are TRBV6-2 or TRBV6-3 and TRBJ2-7; D not resolved. Germline lookup yields CDR1 MNHEY and CDR2 SVGEGT. CDR3 size: 14 residues. The V end was cut by 2 bases, the J end by 4 bases, with 12 bases between. The CDR3 nucleotides are TGTGCCAGCAGTTACAGTCCCCGGCCATACGAGCAGTACGTC. It codes for CASSYSPRPYEQYV.

The J gene is TRBJ1-2, the V gene TRBV28, with D possibly matching TRBD1 (6 bases). The CDR3 extends over 14 amino acids. From germline, CDR1 is MDHEN and CDR2 SYDVKM. V was shortened by 2 bases and J by 3 bases, with 10 bases between the two germline ends. The CDR3 DNA is TGTGCCAGCAGTTTACAACCAGGGGACTATGGCTACACCTTC. It yields the protein CASSLQPGDYGYTF.

This rearrangement joins TRBV18 to TRBJ2-1; D is unresolved. CDR1 KGHSH and CDR2 LQKENI come from the germline V gene. Trimming shortened V by 0 bases and J by 7 bases, and 7 bases separated the two germline ends. This CDR3 contains 13 residues. The CDR3 loop reads CASSPPGGNEQFF. The CDR3 DNA follows: TGTGCCAGCTCACCACCGGGTGGGAATGAGCAGTTCTTC.

The rearrangement joins TRBV29-1 to TRBJ2-7; 7 nucleotides line up with TRBD2. The V and J ends lost 1 base and 6 bases, in that order; junction bases with no gene match: 6. The CDR3 covers 13 residues. CDR1 is SQVTM and CDR2 is ANQGSEA in the germline V gene. The CDR3 region has the DNA TGCAGCGTTGAAGGCGGGAGTGGTGGCGAGCAGTACTTC. Its protein is CSVEGGSGGEQYF.

V and J are TRBV5-1 and TRBJ2-1; D not certain. The germline gives CDR1 SGHRS, CDR2 YFSETQ. V lost 4 bases, J lost 1 base, and 15 bases lay in between. CDR3 length equals 16 residues. DNA of the CDR3: TGCGCCAGCAGCCGAACGGAGACGTCTTCCTACAATGAGCAGTTCTTC. Its translation is CASSRTETSSYNEQFF.

The CDR3 DNA sequence: TGTGCCAGCAGCCCAGGGTTGTCCAAAAACATTCAGTACTTC. Amino acids: CASSPGLSKNIQYF. The chain carries TRBV7-6 and TRBJ2-4, with D perhaps TRBD1 (5 bases). V shed 5 bases and J shed 2 bases, with 10 bases lying between them. The CDR3 extends over 14 amino acids. Germline CDR1 and CDR2: SGHVS and FNYEAQ.

The chain has TRBV5-1 and TRBJ2-3; the D gene is possibly TRBD2 (6 bases). This CDR3 has 13 residues. Trimming left V 4 bases short and J 6 bases short, with 12 bases between. The germline CDR1 and CDR2 sequences are SGHRS and YFSETQ. Written as DNA, the CDR3 is TGCGCCAGCAGCCCCCGCCGGGGGGATACGCAGTATTTT. It is translated as CASSPRRGDTQYF.

This clonotype was detected a few times. This chain connects TRBV27 to TRBJ2-3; 8 bases fit TRBD2. V lost 6 bases, J lost 4 bases, and 6 bases stayed unmatched. This CDR3 has 14 amino acids. Germline values: CDR1 MNHEY, CDR2 SMNVEV (reference sequence). The CDR3 is CASRRAGAADTQYF. As DNA, the CDR3 is TGTGCCAGCAGGCGAGCGGGAGCCGCAGATACGCAGTATTTT.

CDR3 coding DNA: TGTGCCAGCAGCCCAAAGACCCCCTATGGCTACACCTTC. Its translation is CASSPKTPYGYTF. The chain uses TRBV7-9 and TRBJ1-2; D gene unclear. V was trimmed by 5 bases and J by 4 bases, leaving 11 bases between them. This CDR3 contains 13 residues. From germline, CDR1 is SEHNR and CDR2 FQNEAQ (reference sequence).

The chain is built from TRBV19 and TRBJ1-1; D remains unclear. Germline V CDR1 and CDR2: LNHDA, SQIVND (reference sequence). Deletions cut 1 base from V and 4 bases from J, with 7 bases between. CDR3 length: 13 residues. The CDR3 coding sequence is TGTGCCAGTAGTATAGCTCTGCCCACTGAAGCTTTCTTT. Its translation: CASSIALPTEAFF.

This clonotype was detected only a few times. V gene TRBV20-1 combines with J gene TRBJ2-7; a weak D match, TRBD2 (6 bases). This CDR3 spans 14 amino acids. Germline assignment: CDR1 DFQATT and CDR2 SNEGSKA (reference sequence). V was trimmed by 5 bases and J by 4 bases, leaving 18 bases between them. Here the CDR3 DNA reads TGCAGTGCTCGTACGGGACTCGTTTTATACGAGCAGTACTTC. Encoded protein: CSARTGLVLYEQYF.

The chain carries TRBV7-9 and TRBJ2-3, with 11 positions matching TRBD2. Germline trimming cut 5 bases from V and 3 bases from J; bases unmatched to any gene: 4. Germline V gene sequence: CDR1 SEHNR, CDR2 FQNEAQ (reference sequence). The CDR3 consists of 15 residues. As DNA, the CDR3 is TGTGCCAGCAGCATGCGACTAGCGGGGACAGATACGCAGTATTTT. Translating it yields CASSMRLAGTDTQYF.

This chain connects TRBV6-1 to TRBJ1-5, with TRBD1 identical over 7 bases. The CDR3 contains 12 residues. With 8 bases clipped from V and 9 bases from J, the junction kept 7 bases outside the gene matches. The germline gives CDR1 MNHNS, CDR2 SASEGT. Here the CDR3 reads CASWRGQGPQHF. Here the CDR3 DNA reads TGTGCCAGCTGGAGGGGGCAGGGGCCCCAGCATTTT.

The chain joins TRBV9 to TRBJ2-1, with a weak D call TRBD2 (7 bases). The CDR3 sequence is 12 residues long. Trimming stripped 3 bases from V and 10 bases from J, with 11 bases between. Germline V gives CDR1 SGDLS, CDR2 YYNGEE. The CDR3 protein is CASSGEGGEQFF. Written as DNA, the CDR3 is TGTGCCAGCAGCGGTGAGGGGGGGGAGCAGTTCTTC. Full variable domain (outside the CDR3, taken from reference TRBV9 and TRBJ2-1): DSGVTQTPKHLITATGQRVTLRCSPRSGDLSVYWYQQSLDQGLQFLIQYYNGEERAKGNILERFSAQQFPDLHSELNLSSLELGDSALYFCASSGEGGEQFFGPGTRLTVL.

The CDR3 sequence: CASSLDRRGYNEQFF. The CDR3 bases are TGTGCCAGCAGCTTAGATCGGCGGGGGTACAATGAGCAGTTCTTC. The V and J genes are TRBV11-3 and TRBJ2-1; 7 nucleotides align to TRBD2. The germline gives CDR1 SGHNT, CDR2 YENEEA. The CDR3 runs to 15 residues. Trimming at V came to 0 bases and at J to 4 bases, leaving 3 bases not matched to a gene.

The chain recombines TRBV5-1 with TRBJ1-1; 7 positions agree with TRBD1. Trimming cost V 4 bases and J 4 bases; bases outside gene matches: 7. Looked up from germline, CDR1 is SGHRS and CDR2 is YFSETQ. CDR3 length: 14 residues. DNA of the CDR3: TGCGCCAGCAGCATAGACAGGGCTACCACTGAAGCTTTCTTT. This translates into CASSIDRATTEAFF.

The rearrangement uses TRBV5-6 and TRBJ2-3, with D possibly matching TRBD1 (6 bases). Looked up from germline, CDR1 is SGHDT and CDR2 is YYEEEE. V lost 3 bases and J 1 base, leaving 9 bases between the germline ends. This CDR3 is 14 amino acids long. The CDR3: CASSSQGGTDTQYF. In DNA form, the CDR3 reads TGTGCCAGCAGCTCACAGGGAGGCACAGATACGCAGTATTTT.